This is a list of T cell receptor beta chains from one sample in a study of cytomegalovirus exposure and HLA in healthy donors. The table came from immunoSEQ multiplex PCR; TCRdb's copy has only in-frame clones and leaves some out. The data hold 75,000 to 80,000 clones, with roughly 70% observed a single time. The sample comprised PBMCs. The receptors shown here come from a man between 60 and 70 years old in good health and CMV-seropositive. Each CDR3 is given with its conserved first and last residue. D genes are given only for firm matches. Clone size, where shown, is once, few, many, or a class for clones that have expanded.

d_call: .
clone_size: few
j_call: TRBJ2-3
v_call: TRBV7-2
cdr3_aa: CASSPSGTDTQYF
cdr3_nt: TGTGCCAGCAGCCCCTCTGGCACAGATACGCAGTATTTT

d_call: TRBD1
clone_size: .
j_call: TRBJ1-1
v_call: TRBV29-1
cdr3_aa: CSVQGGLNTEAFF
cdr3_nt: TGCAGCGTACAGGGGGGCCTGAACACTGAAGCTTTCTTT

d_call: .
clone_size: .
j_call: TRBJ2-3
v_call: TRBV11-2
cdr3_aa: CASSDGSDTQYF
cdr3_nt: TGTGCCAGCAGTGACGGGTCAGATACGCAGTATTTT

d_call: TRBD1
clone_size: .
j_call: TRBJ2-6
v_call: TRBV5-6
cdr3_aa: CASRIWDRGRANVLTF
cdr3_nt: TGTGCCAGCAGGATCTGGGACAGGGGAAGGGCCAACGTCCTGACTTTC

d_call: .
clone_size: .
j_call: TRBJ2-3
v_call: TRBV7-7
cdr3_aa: CASSLVPPGQYF
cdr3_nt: TGTGCTAGCAGCTTAGTCCCGCCAGGGCAGTATTTT

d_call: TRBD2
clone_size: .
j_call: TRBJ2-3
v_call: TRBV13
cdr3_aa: CASSSSYGGTDTQYF
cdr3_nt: TGTGCCAGCAGCTCATCTTACGGGGGGACAGATACGCAGTATTTT

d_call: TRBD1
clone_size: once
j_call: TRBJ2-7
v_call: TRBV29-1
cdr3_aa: CSVARGDRAREQYF
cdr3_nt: TGCAGCGTTGCCCGGGGGGACAGGGCCCGCGAGCAGTACTTC

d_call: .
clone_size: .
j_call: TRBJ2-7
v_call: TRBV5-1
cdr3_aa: CASSFTNFKRYEQYF
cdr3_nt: TGCGCCAGCAGCTTCACTAACTTTAAGCGGTACGAGCAGTACTTC

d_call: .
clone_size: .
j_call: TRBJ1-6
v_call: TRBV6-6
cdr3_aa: CASSLLLSPLHF
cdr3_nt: TGTGCCAGCAGTCTCCTTTTATCACCCCTCCACTTT

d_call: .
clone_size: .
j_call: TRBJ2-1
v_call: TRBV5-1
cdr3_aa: CASSSGMGRTGVDEQFF
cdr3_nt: TGCGCCAGCAGCTCTGGTATGGGCCGCACGGGGGTCGATGAGCAGTTCTTC

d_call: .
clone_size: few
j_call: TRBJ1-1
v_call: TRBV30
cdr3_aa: CAWTPGMNTEAFF
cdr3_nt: TGTGCCTGGACCCCGGGTATGAACACTGAAGCTTTCTTT

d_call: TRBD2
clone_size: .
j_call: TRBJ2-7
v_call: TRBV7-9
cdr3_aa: CASSPSTSGDGGEQYF
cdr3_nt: TGTGCCAGCAGCCCATCAACTAGCGGGGATGGGGGGGAGCAGTACTTC

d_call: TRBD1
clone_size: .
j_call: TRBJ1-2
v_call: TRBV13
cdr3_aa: CASSLGQGARGYTF
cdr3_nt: TGTGCCAGCAGTTTAGGACAGGGGGCTCGAGGCTACACCTTC

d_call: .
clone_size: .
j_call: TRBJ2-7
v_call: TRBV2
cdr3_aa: CASSERDLAPEQYF
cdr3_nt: TGTGCCAGCAGTGAGCGGGACCTTGCGCCCGAGCAGTACTTC

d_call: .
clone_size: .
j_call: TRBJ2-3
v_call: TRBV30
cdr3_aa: CAWSLGKSADTQYF
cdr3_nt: TGTGCCTGGAGCCTCGGGAAGAGCGCAGATACGCAGTATTTT

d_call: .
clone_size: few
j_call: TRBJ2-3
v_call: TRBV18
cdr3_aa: CASADFSTDTQYF
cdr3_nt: TGTGCCAGCGCGGACTTCAGCACAGATACGCAGTATTTT

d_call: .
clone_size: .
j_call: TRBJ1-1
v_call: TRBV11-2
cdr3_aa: CASSLGARLNTEAFF
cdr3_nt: TGTGCCAGCAGCTTAGGGGCCAGACTGAACACTGAAGCTTTCTTT

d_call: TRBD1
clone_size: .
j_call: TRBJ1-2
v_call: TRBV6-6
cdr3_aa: CASSYRGQGDGYTF
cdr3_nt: TGTGCCAGCAGTTACCGGGGACAGGGGGATGGCTACACCTTC

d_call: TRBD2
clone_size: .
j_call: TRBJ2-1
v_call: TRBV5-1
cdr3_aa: CASSPVTSGRHNEQFF
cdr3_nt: TGCGCCAGCAGCCCGGTGACTAGCGGGAGGCACAATGAGCAGTTCTTC

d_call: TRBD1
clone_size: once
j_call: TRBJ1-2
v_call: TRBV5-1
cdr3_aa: CASSLRDRVGYTF
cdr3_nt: TGCGCCAGCAGCTTGAGGGACAGGGTCGGCTACACCTTC

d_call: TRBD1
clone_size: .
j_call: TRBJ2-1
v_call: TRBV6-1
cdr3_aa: CASSDIRTGRSYNEQFF
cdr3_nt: TGTGCCAGCAGTGACATCCGGACAGGGCGTTCGTACAATGAGCAGTTCTTC

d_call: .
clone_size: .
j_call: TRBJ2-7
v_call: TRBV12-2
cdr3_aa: CASRLRGRTEAGYEQYF
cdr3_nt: TGTGCAAGTCGCTTGCGGGGCCGGACGGAGGCCGGATACGAGCAGTACTTC

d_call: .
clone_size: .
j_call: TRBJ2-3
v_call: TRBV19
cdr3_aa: CASSLRVMDTQYF
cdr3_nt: TGTGCCAGTAGTCTCCGAGTCATGGATACGCAGTATTTT

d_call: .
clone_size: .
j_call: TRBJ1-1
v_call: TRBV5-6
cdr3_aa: CASSSYRVVAEAFF
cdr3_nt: TGTGCCAGCAGCTCCTACAGGGTGGTCGCTGAAGCTTTCTTT

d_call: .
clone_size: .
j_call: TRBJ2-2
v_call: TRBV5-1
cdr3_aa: CASSPLGGTGELFF
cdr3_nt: TGCGCCAGCAGCCCCCTTGGGGGGACCGGGGAGCTGTTTTTT